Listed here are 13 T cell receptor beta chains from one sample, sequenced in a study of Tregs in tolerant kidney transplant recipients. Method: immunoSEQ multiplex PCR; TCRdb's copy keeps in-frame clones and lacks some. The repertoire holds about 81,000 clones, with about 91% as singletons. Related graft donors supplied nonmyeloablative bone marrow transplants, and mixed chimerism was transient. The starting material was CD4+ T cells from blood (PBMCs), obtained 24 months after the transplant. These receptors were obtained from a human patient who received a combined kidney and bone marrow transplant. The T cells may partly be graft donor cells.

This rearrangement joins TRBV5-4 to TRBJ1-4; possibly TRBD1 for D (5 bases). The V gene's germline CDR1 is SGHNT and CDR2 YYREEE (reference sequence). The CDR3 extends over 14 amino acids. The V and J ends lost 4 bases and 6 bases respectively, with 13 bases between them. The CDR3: CASSPTANDEKLFF. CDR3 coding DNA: TGTGCCAGCAGCCCGACAGCTAATGATGAAAAACTGTTTTTT.

CDR3 region: CASSQDSFGLVINAQYF. The CDR3 DNA sequence: TGTGCCAGCAGCCAAGATTCCTTTGGACTAGTCATCAACGCGCAGTATTTT. The chain recombines TRBV4-2 with TRBJ2-3; 7 nucleotides agree with TRBD2. This CDR3 comprises 17 residues. V dropped 0 bases and J dropped 10; count of bases not matched to a gene: 16. CDR1 and CDR2 from the germline V gene are LGHNA and YNFKEQ.

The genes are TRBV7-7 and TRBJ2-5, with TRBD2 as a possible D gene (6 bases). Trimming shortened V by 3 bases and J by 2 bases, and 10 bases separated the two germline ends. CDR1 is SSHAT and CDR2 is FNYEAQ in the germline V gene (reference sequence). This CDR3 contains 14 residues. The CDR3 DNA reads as TGTGCCAGCAGCTTTGACCGGGGGCAAGAGACCCAGTACTTC. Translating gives CASSFDRGQETQYF.

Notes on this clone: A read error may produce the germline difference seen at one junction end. CDR3 nucleotide sequence: TGTGCCAGCAACTTAACTGACAGGGTACCATATGGCTACACCTTC. It encodes CASNLTDRVPYGYTF. The rearrangement joins TRBV7-3 to TRBJ1-2; 7 bases are a match to TRBD1. Germline loops: CDR1 SGHTA, CDR2 FQGTGA. This CDR3 spans 15 amino acids. Full variable domain (rest looked up from reference TRBV7-3 and TRBJ1-2): GAGVSQTPSNKVTEKGKYVELRCDPISGHTALYWYRQSLGQGPEFLIYFQGTGAADDSGLPNDRFFAVRPEGSVSTLKIQRTERGDSAVYLCASNLTDRVPYGYTFGSGTRLTVV.

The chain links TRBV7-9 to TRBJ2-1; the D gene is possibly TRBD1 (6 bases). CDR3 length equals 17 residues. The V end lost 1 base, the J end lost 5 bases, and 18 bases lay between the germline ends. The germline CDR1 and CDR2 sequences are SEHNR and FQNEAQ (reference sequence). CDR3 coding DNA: TGTGCCAGCAGCTTAGGGGGTTCGAAGGGGGTAAACAATGAGCAGTTCTTC. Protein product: CASSLGGSKGVNNEQFF.

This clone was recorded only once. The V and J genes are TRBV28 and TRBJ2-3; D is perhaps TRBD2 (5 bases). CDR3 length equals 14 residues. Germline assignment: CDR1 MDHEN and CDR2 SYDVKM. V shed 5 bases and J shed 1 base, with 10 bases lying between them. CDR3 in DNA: TGTGCCAGCAGTACTAGGCCGGGCACAGATACGCAGTATTTT. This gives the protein CASSTRPGTDTQYF.

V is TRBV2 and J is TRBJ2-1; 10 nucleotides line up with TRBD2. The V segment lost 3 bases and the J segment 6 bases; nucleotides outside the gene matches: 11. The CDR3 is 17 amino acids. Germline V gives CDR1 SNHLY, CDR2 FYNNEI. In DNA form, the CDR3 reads TGTGCCAGCAGTGAGTTCTTGGGACTAGCGTCGGGCAATGAGCAGTTCTTC. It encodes CASSEFLGLASGNEQFF. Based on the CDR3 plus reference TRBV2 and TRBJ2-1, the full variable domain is EPEVTQTPSHQVTQMGQEVILRCVPISNHLYFYWYRQILGQKVEFLVSFYNNEISEKSEIFDDQFSVERPDGSNFTLKIRSTKLEDSAMYFCASSEFLGLASGNEQFFGPGTRLTVL.

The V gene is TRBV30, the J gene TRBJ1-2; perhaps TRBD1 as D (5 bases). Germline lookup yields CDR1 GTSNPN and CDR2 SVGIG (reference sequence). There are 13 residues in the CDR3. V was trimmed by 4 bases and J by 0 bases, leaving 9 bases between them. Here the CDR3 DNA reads TGTGCCTGGAAAGACAGTACTAACTATGGCTACACCTTC. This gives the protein CAWKDSTNYGYTF.

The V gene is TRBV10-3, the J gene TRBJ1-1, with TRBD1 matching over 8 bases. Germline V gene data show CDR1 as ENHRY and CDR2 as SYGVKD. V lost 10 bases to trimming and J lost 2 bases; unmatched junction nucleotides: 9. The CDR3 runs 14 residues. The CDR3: CATAPGTGNTEAFF. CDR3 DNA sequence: TGTGCCACAGCTCCCGGGACAGGAAACACTGAAGCTTTCTTT.

The CDR3 DNA follows: TGTGCCAGCAGCCAGGGACAGGGTCTGGTCGAGCAGTACTTC. Protein: CASSQGQGLVEQYF. The rearrangement uses TRBV14 and TRBJ2-7; the match to TRBD1 covers 9 bases. The V gene end was trimmed by 3 bases and the J gene end by 6 bases; junction bases not matched to a gene: 6. Germline V CDR1 and CDR2: SGHDN, FVKESK. The CDR3 spans 14 residues.

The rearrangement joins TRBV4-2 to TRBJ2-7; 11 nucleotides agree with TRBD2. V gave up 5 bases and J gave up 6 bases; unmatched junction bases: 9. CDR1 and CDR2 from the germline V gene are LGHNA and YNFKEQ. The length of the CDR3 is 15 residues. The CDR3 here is CASSSALAGVPEQYF. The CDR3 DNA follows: TGTGCCAGCAGCTCCGCACTAGCGGGGGTTCCCGAGCAGTACTTC.

The CDR3 region has the DNA TGTGCCAGTAGTAAGTTCAGAGGAGATTTCCAGCCCCAGCATTTT. This gives the protein CASSKFRGDFQPQHF. This sequence joins TRBV19 and TRBJ1-5; D is undetermined. The length of the CDR3 is 15 residues. Trimming left V 4 bases short and J 7 bases short, with 17 bases between. The V gene's germline CDR1 is LNHDA and CDR2 SQIVND (reference sequence).

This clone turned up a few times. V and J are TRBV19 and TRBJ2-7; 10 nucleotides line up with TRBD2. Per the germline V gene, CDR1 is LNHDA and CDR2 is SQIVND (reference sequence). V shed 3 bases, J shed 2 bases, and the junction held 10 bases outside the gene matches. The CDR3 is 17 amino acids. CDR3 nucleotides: TGTGCCAGTAGTATCAGGGCTAGCGGGAGCCATCCCTACGAGCAGTACTTC. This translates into CASSIRASGSHPYEQYF.